The entry below gives a single T cell receptor (delta chain) sequence along with its context. By its share of the sample, this clone is large (0.1 to 1%). This clone's antigen is unknown. No base quality values were provided; no much bigger clone lies one nucleotide off. This CDR3 is also generated by other DNA sequences in the sample. The data are from a study of fetal and pediatric gammadelta thymocytes (dated by TCRdb to between 2020 and 2023). Context from the whole study: Previously published data and newly generated, unpublished data were combined in the bulk gammadelta thymocyte repertoires, which were used to strengthen a single-cell study of gammadelta thymocyte development. Bulk TCR repertoire data were added to increase subject numbers and strengthen the CDR3 publicity analysis. The bulk gammadelta thymocyte repertoire set covered around 10 subjects in total, 3 fetal thymus donors and 7 pediatric thymus donors. Unpublished data were combined with previously published data (refs 27,28) to make up the bulk gammadelta thymocyte repertoires.

Sequencer: Illumina MiSeq. The original methods were these. To analyze publicity, the Vgamma9Vdelta2 and nonVgamma9Vdelta2 bulk CDR3 files from each subject were merged so that every subject had one combined repertoire. Using base R and dplyr, each CDR3 amino acid sequence was checked across 9 single-cell datasets and roughly 10 bulk repertoires to give a publicity score ranging from 0 to 19. Identical DNA sequences were merged into single rows after TCRdb reprocessed the public reads with CATT. The V and J calls and clone size are TCRdb's, not the authors'. This sample comprises thousands of delta-chain clones, 24% of them detected only once. The ten biggest clones cover approximately 4.4% of the sample. Thymocytes were stained with Zombie NIR viability dye and antibodies against CD3 (UCHT1), TCRgammadelta (11F2), TCRVgamma9 (IMMU360) and TCRVdelta2 (IMMU389). From human fetal and pediatric thymuses, sorted Vgamma9Vdelta2 and nonVgamma9Vdelta2 gammadelta thymocytes were used to generate bulk TRD and TRG CDR3 repertoires separately. Pediatric thymus tissue was obtained in Belgium from children undergoing cardiac surgery. The ages of the pediatric thymus donors in the study ranged between roughly 1 and 11 years. Thymic cell suspensions from fetal and post-natal thymuses were prepared as previously described. NonVgamma9Vdelta2 thymocytes were sorted as CD3+ gammadeltaTCR+ cells that did not have the Vgamma9+Vdelta2+ phenotype. A FACS Aria III cell sorter (BD Biosciences) was used to carry out the cell sorting.

What the work shows at the level of the full study, not this receptor alone: Compared with post-natal repertoires, fetal gammadelta thymocyte repertoires had previously been reported to be enriched for TRDV2, TRGV8 and TRGV9 usage, low N additions and public CDR3s.

The germline V gene gives CDR1 as TSWWSYY and CDR2 as QGS. The CDR3, cysteine through phenylalanine, is 21 amino acids long. Only the CDR3 DNA is retained, 63 bases long and in frame from the first base. From V the trimming removes 0 bases and from J it removes 3 bases, while the gene matches leave 16 bases of the junction unaccounted for. This TCR derives from a child who underwent cardiac surgery and was recorded as healthy. The rearrangement combines TRDV1 with TRDJ1; 13 bases in between match TRDD3. The sample comprised non-Vgamma9Vdelta2 gamma-delta T cells from the thymus. Taken with the paper, the label for cell subset or site translates to: CD3+gammadeltaTCR+ thymocytes not co-expressing Vgamma9 and Vdelta2. The CDR3 protein sequence reads: CALGELDSADWGIRGADKLIF. The nucleotide sequence is given as TGTGCTCTTGGGGAACTAGACTCGGCTGACTGGGGGATACGAGGGGCCGATAAACTCATCTTT.